These 19 T cell receptor beta chains share one sample of origin, sequenced in a study of blood T cell repertoires in COVID-19. Produced via immunoSEQ multiplex PCR; TCRdb's table is partial and in-frame only. This sample has 400,000 to 550,000 clones, with around 89% found just once. The sequenced sample was peripheral blood. The receptors here all came from a woman in her twenties or thirties with acute or convalescent COVID-19.

The chain couples TRBV5-1 to TRBJ1-1; the D is unclear. V shed 0 bases and J shed 6 bases, with 15 bases lying between them. The CDR3 extends over 15 amino acids. Germline V gene sequence: CDR1 SGHRS, CDR2 YFSETQ. In nucleotides, the CDR3 is TGCGCCAGCAGCTTGGATGGCTCTTCAGGCCCTGAAGCTTTCTTT. It codes for CASSLDGSSGPEAFF.

The chain carries TRBV5-5 and TRBJ2-7, with a possible D match to TRBD2 (5 bases). V lost 2 bases, J lost 4 bases, and 10 bases lay in between. The length of the CDR3 is 13 residues. Germline CDR1 SGHKS, CDR2 YYEKEE (reference sequence). The CDR3, as DNA: TGTGCCAGCAGCTTAGCGGAGACATACGAGCAGTACTTC. Its translation is CASSLAETYEQYF.

This chain links TRBV6-5 with TRBJ1-5, with 7 positions matching TRBD1. With V trimmed by 2 bases and J by 5 bases, 0 bases remained unmatched. CDR3 size: 13 residues. Germline V gene data show CDR1 as MNHEY and CDR2 as SVGAGI. CDR3 DNA: TGTGCCAGCAGTTACGACAGGGATCAGCCCCAGCATTTT. It encodes CASSYDRDQPQHF.

The chain employs TRBV19 and TRBJ2-3; TRBD2 matches 8 bases. Trimming took 9 bases from V and 5 from J; bases not matched to a gene: 13. CDR3 length: 15 amino acids. From germline, CDR1 is LNHDA and CDR2 SQIVND (reference sequence). DNA of the CDR3: TGTGCCAGCAGGTTCGGGGGGGCTGGGGGAGATACGCAGTATTTT. It encodes CASRFGGAGGDTQYF.

The V gene is TRBV12-2, the J gene TRBJ2-1; the table names TRBD2, a call not compared with the DNA. TRBV12-2 is marked as a pseudogene. This CDR3 has 19 amino acids. The CDR3: CASRLSYPGLAGGSGEQFF. The CDR3 nucleotides are TGTGCAAGTCGCTTATCCTACCCGGGACTAGCGGGGGGCAGCGGTGAGCAGTTCTTC.

The CDR3 coding sequence is TGTGCCAGCAGCCATTATACAGGGATCGAGCAGTACTTC. This sequence encodes CASSHYTGIEQYF. This chain connects TRBV3-1 (or the pseudogene TRBV3-2) to TRBJ2-7, with D perhaps TRBD1 (6 bases). The CDR3 loop spans 13 amino acids. Germline-derived CDR1 and CDR2 are LGHDT and YNNKEL (reference sequence). Deletions cut 3 bases from V and 6 bases from J, with 12 bases between.

This chain links TRBV6-5 with TRBJ1-1; 8 nucleotides match TRBD1. This CDR3 spans 14 amino acids. The V and J ends lost 6 bases and 3 bases, in that order; junction bases with no gene match: 6. In germline, CDR1 is MNHEY, CDR2 SVGAGI. The CDR3: CASRRTGKDTEAFF. The CDR3 bases are TGTGCCAGCAGGAGGACAGGGAAGGACACTGAAGCTTTCTTT.

The chain carries TRBV5-1 and TRBJ1-4; the match to TRBD1 covers 7 bases. Trimming removed 0 bases from V and 5 bases from J; junction bases left unmatched: 4. The length of the CDR3 is 15 residues. Germline V gene data show CDR1 as SGHRS and CDR2 as YFSETQ. CDR3 residues: CASSLEGQLNEKLFF. For the CDR3, the DNA is TGCGCCAGCAGCTTGGAGGGACAGCTCAATGAAAAACTGTTTTTT.

V usage is TRBV28 and J usage is TRBJ2-3; 8 bases match TRBD1. CDR1 MDHEN and CDR2 SYDVKM come from the germline V gene. This CDR3 spans 13 amino acids. Trimming cost V 10 bases and J 2 bases; bases outside gene matches: 5. CDR3 protein: CATYRGITDTQYF. CDR3 DNA: TGTGCCACTTACAGGGGGATCACAGATACGCAGTATTTT.

The chain links TRBV24-1 to TRBJ1-1, with TRBD1 matching over 11 bases. Germline assignment: CDR1 KGHDR and CDR2 SFDVKD. The V and J ends lost 4 bases and 4 bases, in that order; junction bases with no gene match: 4. The CDR3 is made up of 15 amino acids. In DNA, the CDR3 is TGTGCCACCAGTGACTCCGGGACAGGGGGCACTGAAGCTTTCTTT. Translation gives CATSDSGTGGTEAFF.

CDR3 sequence (DNA): TGTGCCAGCAGTGCCCGGTCATTCTACAATGAGCAGTTCTTC. Translation gives CASSARSFYNEQFF. V gene TRBV27 combines with J gene TRBJ2-1; D call uncertain. Germline CDR1 reads MNHEY; CDR2 reads SMNVEV (reference sequence). V lost 5 bases to trimming and J lost 3 bases, with 11 bases between them. The CDR3 has 14 residues.

The chain carries TRBV7-2 and TRBJ2-2; weak D call: TRBD2 (5 bases). V was trimmed by 0 bases and J by 2 bases, leaving 19 bases between them. CDR1 and CDR2 from the germline V gene are SGHTA and FQGNSA. CDR3 size: 19 residues. CDR3 residues: CASSLAHLADRINTGELFF. CDR3 DNA: TGTGCCAGCAGCTTAGCGCACCTAGCTGACCGGATAAACACCGGGGAGCTGTTTTTT.

This clone has just one count. The rearrangement uses TRBV3-1 (or the pseudogene TRBV3-2) and TRBJ2-1; D uncertain. The CDR3 runs 13 residues. Trimming cost V 1 base and J 6 bases, with 7 bases left between them. Germline V gene sequence: CDR1 LGHDT, CDR2 YNNKEL (reference sequence). The CDR3 DNA follows: TGTGCCAGCAGCCAAGGGGCGTCCAATGAGCAGTTCTTC. Its translation: CASSQGASNEQFF.

This clone was detected a few times. The chain combines TRBV2 with TRBJ1-5; TRBD1 might be the D (6 bases). Looked up from germline, CDR1 is SNHLY and CDR2 is FYNNEI. Deletions cut 2 bases from V and 6 bases from J, with 11 bases between. The CDR3 runs 14 residues. CDR3 protein: CASSEFGGRQPQHF. CDR3 coding DNA: TGTGCCAGCAGTGAATTTGGGGGCCGTCAGCCCCAGCATTTT.

Note on this clone: Other DNA sequences from this sample encode an identical CDR3 as well. The J gene is TRBJ1-1, the V gene TRBV2, with TRBD1 identical over 8 bases. With 6 bases clipped from V and 5 bases from J, the junction kept 5 bases outside the gene matches. The germline V gene has CDR1 SNHLY and CDR2 FYNNEI. The CDR3 runs 13 residues. CDR3 amino acids: CASSGDRGTEAFF. The CDR3 DNA follows: TGTGCCAGCAGCGGCGACAGGGGAACTGAAGCTTTCTTT.

The chain joins TRBV9 to TRBJ2-7, with 8 bases that match TRBD1. Germline V lookup: CDR1 SGDLS, CDR2 YYNGEE. This CDR3 spans 14 amino acids. V was pared by 3 bases and J by 3 bases, with 5 bases of the junction left unmatched. CDR3 sequence reads: CASSGDRSFYEQYF. The CDR3 region has the DNA TGTGCCAGCAGCGGGGACAGGTCTTTCTACGAGCAGTACTTC.

This chain joins TRBV11-2 and TRBJ2-1, with 10 bases identical to TRBD2. Looked up from germline, CDR1 is SGHAT and CDR2 is FQNNGV. Trimming removed 1 base from V and 2 bases from J; junction bases left unmatched: 8. This CDR3 spans 18 amino acids. This chain's CDR3 is CASSLGTLAGVTYNEQFF. CDR3 coding DNA: TGTGCCAGCAGCTTAGGAACGCTAGCGGGGGTAACCTACAATGAGCAGTTCTTC.

This chain links TRBV3-1 (or the pseudogene TRBV3-2) with TRBJ2-3, with D perhaps TRBD2 (7 bases). The length of the CDR3 is 16 residues. Germline V CDR1 and CDR2: LGHDT, YNNKEL (reference sequence). V was trimmed by 1 base and J by 2 bases, leaving 13 bases between them. CDR3 in DNA: TGTGCCAGCAGCCAAGGATGGGGGGGGCCCACAGATACGCAGTATTTT. It translates to CASSQGWGGPTDTQYF.

The rearrangement joins TRBV2 to TRBJ1-5, with 8 positions matching TRBD1. Germline CDR1 is SNHLY and CDR2 is FYNNEI. V lost 6 bases, J lost 0 bases, and 7 bases stayed unmatched. The CDR3 totals 16 residues. The CDR3 is CASRTGASDSNQPQHF. CDR3 in DNA: TGTGCCAGCAGGACAGGGGCCTCAGATAGCAATCAGCCCCAGCATTTT. The variable domain in full, completed from reference TRBV2 and TRBJ1-5, reads EPEVTQTPSHQVTQMGQEVILRCVPISNHLYFYWYRQILGQKVEFLVSFYNNEISEKSEIFDDQFSVERPDGSNFTLKIRSTKLEDSAMYFCASRTGASDSNQPQHFGDGTRLSIL.